This TCR beta chain was profiled in a study of cytomegalovirus exposure and HLA in healthy donors. Of note for this clone: Other DNA sequences from this sample encode an identical CDR3 as well.

The PCR used 60 Vbeta and 13 Jbeta primers. Method: immunoSEQ multiplex PCR; TCRdb's copy keeps in-frame clones and lacks some. The table lists 180,000 or so clones, about 82% of them singletons, with 1.5% to 2% in the top ten. The receptor was isolated from a woman between 25 and 40 years old in good health and CMV-seronegative. Sequencing was performed on PBMCs.

The CDR3: CASSLDRGGTEAFF. The DNA of the CDR3 is TGCGCCAGCAGCTTGGACAGGGGGGGAACTGAAGCTTTCTTT. V is TRBV5-1 and J is TRBJ1-1, with TRBD1 identical over 8 bases. J gave up 5 bases and V 0 bases, and 3 bases lay outside the gene matches. The CDR3 runs to 14 residues. Germline-derived CDR1 and CDR2 are SGHRS and YFSETQ.